These T cell receptor beta chains were read from a single sample in a study of blood T cell repertoires in COVID-19. Sequenced by immunoSEQ multiplex PCR; TCRdb stores in-frame clones only, minus some. Of about 230,000 clones listed, around 86% are singletons. Sequenced sample: peripheral blood. These receptors originate from a man in his forties or fifties with COVID-19, enrolled during active disease. CDR3s include the opening cysteine and the closing phenylalanine or tryptophan. A D gene is named only where the DNA matches it firmly. Expanded clones get a size class; other rows say once, few or many, or leave the size out.

once	TRBV5-8	TRBD1	17	TRBJ1-1	TGTGCCAGCAGTACCTCCTCGGAGGGGGCCGAGAACACTGAAGCTTTCTTT	CASSTSSEGAENTEAFF
NA	TRBV12-3/TRBV12-4	NA	13	TRBJ2-7	TGTGCCAGCAGCTATAGGGGTGCCTACGAGCAGTACTTC	CASSYRGAYEQYF
NA	TRBV18	NA	14	TRBJ2-5	TGTGCCAGCGGGAAGACTACAAACCAAGAGACCCAGTACTTC	CASGKTTNQETQYF
NA	TRBV3-1/TRBV3-2	TRBD1	15	TRBJ1-6	TGTGCCAGCAGCCAAGCAGGGGGAAATAATTCACCCCTCCACTTT	CASSQAGGNNSPLHF
NA	TRBV6-5	NA	13	TRBJ1-2	TGTGCCAGCAGGATGGAGACGGACTATGGCTACACCTTC	CASRMETDYGYTF
NA	TRBV7-2	TRBD1	17	TRBJ2-2	TGTGCCAGCAGCTTAATTCGAGGACAGGGACTCCCCGGGGAGCTGTTTTTT	CASSLIRGQGLPGELFF
NA	TRBV7-3	TRBD1	14	TRBJ2-3	TGTGCCAGCAGCCAGGACAGGGGGGCAGATACGCAGTATTTT	CASSQDRGADTQYF
NA	TRBV6-5	TRBD2	15	TRBJ2-3	TGTGCCAGCAGTCTGACTAGCCAAAGGGGCTATACGCAGTATTTT	CASSLTSQRGYTQYF
NA	TRBV30	NA	13	TRBJ1-3	TGTGCCTGGAGTGTGGAGGGAGGGAACACCATATATTTT	CAWSVEGGNTIYF
NA	TRBV19	NA	15	TRBJ1-4	TGTGCCAGTAGCCCCCCGGGGACTGACTATGAAAAACTGTTTTTT	CASSPPGTDYEKLFF